Only a few counts were recorded for the clone carrying this T cell receptor beta chain. During its preparation, the TCRbeta library received unique molecular identifiers. TCRdb reanalysed the PCR reads using MiXCR and keeps one entry per CDR3 protein. The sample gives around 600,000 distinct CDR3 sequences, over 9.5% of which show up once; less than 4.5% is in the top ten. J lost 1 base, V lost 3 bases, and 9 bases had no gene match. The CDR3 runs to 17 residues. This specimen belongs to a study of T-cell reconstitution after alpha-beta-depleted transplantation in children. This sequence originates from a human donor who donated a stem cell graft to a child with acute myeloid leukemia. This material consisted of PBMCs from the stem cell graft donor, taken from the stem cell graft. The chain links TRBV12-3 or TRBV12-4 to TRBJ2-4; 7 bases agree with TRBD1. This chain's CDR3 is CASSLWAGGLAKNIQYF. As DNA, the CDR3 is TGTGCCAGCAGTTTGTGGGCAGGGGGTCTCGCCAAAAACATTCAGTACTTC.